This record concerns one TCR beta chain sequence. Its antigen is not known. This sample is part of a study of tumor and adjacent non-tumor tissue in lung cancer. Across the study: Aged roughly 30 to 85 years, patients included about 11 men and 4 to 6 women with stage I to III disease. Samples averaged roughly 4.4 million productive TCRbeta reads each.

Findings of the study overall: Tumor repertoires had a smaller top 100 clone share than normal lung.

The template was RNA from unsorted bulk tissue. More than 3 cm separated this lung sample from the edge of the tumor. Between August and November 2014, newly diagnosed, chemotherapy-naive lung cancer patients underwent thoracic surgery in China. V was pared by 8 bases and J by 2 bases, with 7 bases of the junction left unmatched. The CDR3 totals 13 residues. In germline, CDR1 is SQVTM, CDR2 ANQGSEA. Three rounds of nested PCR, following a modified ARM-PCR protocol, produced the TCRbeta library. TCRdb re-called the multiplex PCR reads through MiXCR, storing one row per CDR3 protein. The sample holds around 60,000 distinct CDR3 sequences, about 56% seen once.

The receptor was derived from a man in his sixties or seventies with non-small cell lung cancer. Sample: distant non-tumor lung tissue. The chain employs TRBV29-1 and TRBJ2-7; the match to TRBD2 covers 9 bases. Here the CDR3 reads CSIPWTSAYEQYF. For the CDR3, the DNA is TGCAGCATTCCCTGGACTAGCGCCTACGAGCAGTACTTC.